This T cell receptor beta chain was obtained from a study of blood T cells in healthy people across ages. Together with a sample-barcoded 5' primer, a J-beta primer mix was included in a second PCR lasting roughly 7 to 11 cycles. TCRdb re-derived calls from the 5' RACE reads in MiXCR, one entry per CDR3 protein. This table has about 500,000 distinct CDR3 sequences, less than 25% appearing once. Study-level points and caveats: It was the long-lived donors that had more naive CD4+ cells and higher diversity than aged donors. PBMCs went unsorted, and a conclusive naive versus antigen-experienced comparison was therefore prevented.

As concerns this clonotype: Its specificity is not known. A junction boundary mismatches the germline segment, possibly from a read error.

This CDR3 has 18 residues. CDR1 and CDR2 from the germline V gene are SGDLS and YYNGEE. These data were also reused for a study on T cells of mothers and their children.

The source of this sequence is a boy aged 5-17 years in good health. Sequenced input: blood. The chain carries TRBV9 and TRBJ2-3; TRBD2 aligns across 10 bases. CDR3 residues: CTSSVSTTSGISTDTQYF. In DNA, the CDR3 is TGTACCAGCAGCGTATCAACCACTAGCGGGATAAGCACAGATACGCAGTATTTT.